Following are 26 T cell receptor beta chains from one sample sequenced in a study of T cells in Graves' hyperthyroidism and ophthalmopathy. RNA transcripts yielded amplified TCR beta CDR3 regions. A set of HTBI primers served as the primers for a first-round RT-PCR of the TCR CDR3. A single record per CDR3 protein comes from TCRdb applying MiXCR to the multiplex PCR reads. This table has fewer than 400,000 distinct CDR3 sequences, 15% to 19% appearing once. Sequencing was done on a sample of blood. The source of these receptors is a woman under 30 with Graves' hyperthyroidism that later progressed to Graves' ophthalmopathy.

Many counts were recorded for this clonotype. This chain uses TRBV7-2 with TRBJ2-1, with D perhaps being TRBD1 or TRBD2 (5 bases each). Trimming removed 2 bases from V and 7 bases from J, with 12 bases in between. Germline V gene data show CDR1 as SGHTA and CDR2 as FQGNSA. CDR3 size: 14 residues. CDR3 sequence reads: CASSLSRDLNEQFF. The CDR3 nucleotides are TGTGCCAGCAGCTTATCCCGGGACCTTAATGAGCAGTTCTTC.

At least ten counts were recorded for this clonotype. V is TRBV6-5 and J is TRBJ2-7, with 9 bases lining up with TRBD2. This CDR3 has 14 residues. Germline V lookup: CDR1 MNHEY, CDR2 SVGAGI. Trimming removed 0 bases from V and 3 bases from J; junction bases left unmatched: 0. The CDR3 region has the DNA TGTGCCAGCAGTTACTCGACTAGCGGCTACGAGCAGTACTTC. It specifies CASSYSTSGYEQYF.

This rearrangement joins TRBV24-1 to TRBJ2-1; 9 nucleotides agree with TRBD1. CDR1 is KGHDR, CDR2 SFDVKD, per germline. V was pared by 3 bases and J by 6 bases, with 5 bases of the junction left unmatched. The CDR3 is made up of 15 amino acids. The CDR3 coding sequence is TGTGCCACCAGTGATCCCGGGACAGGGTTCAATGAGCAGTTCTTC. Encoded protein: CATSDPGTGFNEQFF.

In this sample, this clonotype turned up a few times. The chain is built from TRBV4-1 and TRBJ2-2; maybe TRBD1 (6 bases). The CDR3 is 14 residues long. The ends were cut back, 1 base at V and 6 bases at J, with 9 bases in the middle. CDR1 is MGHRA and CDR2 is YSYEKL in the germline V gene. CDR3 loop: CASSQVGGSGELFF. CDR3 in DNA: TGCGCCAGCAGCCAAGTAGGGGGATCCGGGGAGCTGTTTTTT.

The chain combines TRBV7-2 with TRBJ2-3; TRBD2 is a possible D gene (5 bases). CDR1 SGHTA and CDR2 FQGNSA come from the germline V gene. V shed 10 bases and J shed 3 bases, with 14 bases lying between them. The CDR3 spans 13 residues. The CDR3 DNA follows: TGTGCCACCAAACCCGGGGAGACAGATACGCAGTATTTT. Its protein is CATKPGETDTQYF.

The CDR3 nucleotides are TGTGCCAGCCAAAAAGGGGGCGGGTCAGATACGCAGTATTTT. The encoded protein is CASQKGGGSDTQYF. V is TRBV12-3 or TRBV12-4 and J is TRBJ2-3; 7 nucleotides line up with TRBD1. V was pared by 8 bases and J by 4 bases, with 9 bases of the junction left unmatched. The CDR3 runs 14 residues.

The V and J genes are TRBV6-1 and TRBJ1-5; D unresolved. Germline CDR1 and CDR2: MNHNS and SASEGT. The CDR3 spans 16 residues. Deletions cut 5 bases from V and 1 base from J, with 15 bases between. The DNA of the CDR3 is TGTGCCAGCAGTCTGGGTCCGCGATTAAGCAATCAGCCCCAGCATTTT. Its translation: CASSLGPRLSNQPQHF.

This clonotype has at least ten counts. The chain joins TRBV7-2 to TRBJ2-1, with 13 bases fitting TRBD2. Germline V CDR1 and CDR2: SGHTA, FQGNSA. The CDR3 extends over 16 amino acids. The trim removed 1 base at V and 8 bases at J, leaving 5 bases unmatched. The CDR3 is CASSLGGLAGFYEQFF. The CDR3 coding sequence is TGTGCCAGCAGCTTAGGGGGACTAGCGGGATTTTATGAGCAGTTCTTC.

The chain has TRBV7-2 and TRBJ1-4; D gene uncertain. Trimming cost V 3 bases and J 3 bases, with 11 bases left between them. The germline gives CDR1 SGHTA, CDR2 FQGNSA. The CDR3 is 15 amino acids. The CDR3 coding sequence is TGTGCCAGCAGCTTCACGGGAAGACCTAATGAAAAACTGTTTTTT. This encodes CASSFTGRPNEKLFF.

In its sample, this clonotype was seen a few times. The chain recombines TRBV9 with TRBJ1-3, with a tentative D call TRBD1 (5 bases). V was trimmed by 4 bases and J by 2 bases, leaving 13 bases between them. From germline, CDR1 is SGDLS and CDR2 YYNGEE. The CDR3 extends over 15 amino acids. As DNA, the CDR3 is TGTGCCAGCAGCCCGGGGACGGCGGCTGGAAACACCATATATTTT. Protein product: CASSPGTAAGNTIYF.

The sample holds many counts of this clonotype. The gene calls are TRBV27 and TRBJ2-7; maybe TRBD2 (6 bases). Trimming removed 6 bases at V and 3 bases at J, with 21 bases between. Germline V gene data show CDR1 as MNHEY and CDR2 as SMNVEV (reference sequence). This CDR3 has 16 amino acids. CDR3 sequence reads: CASRLLPLLGLYEQYF. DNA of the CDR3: TGTGCCAGCAGACTCCTACCTCTTTTGGGACTCTACGAGCAGTACTTC.

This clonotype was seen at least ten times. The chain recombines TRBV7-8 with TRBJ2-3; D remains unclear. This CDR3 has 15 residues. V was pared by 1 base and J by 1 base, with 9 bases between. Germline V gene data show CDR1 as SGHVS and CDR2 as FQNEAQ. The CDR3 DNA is TGTGCCAGCAGCTTAGAGAGGATTGGCACAGATACGCAGTATTTT. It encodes CASSLERIGTDTQYF.

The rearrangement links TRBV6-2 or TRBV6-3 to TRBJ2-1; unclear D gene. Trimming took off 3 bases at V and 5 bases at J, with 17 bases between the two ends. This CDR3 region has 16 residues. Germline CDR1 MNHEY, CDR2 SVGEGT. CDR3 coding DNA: TGTGCCAGCAGTTATCCGGGCGCGGTAATAAACAATGAGCAGTTCTTC. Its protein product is CASSYPGAVINNEQFF.

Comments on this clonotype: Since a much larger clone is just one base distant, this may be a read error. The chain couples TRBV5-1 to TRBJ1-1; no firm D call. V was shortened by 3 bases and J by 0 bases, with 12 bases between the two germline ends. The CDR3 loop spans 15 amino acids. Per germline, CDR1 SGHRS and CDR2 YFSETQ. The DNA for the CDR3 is TGCGCCAGCAGCTCGGCTCAGGATATGAACACTGAAGCTTTCTTT. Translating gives CASSSAQDMNTEAFF.

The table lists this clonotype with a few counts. The CDR3 DNA reads TGTGCCAGCAGTTTAAATACGGGCCGAGCCAAAAACATTCAGTACTTC. This encodes CASSLNTGRAKNIQYF. The chain carries TRBV27 and TRBJ2-4; D unclear. Trimming took off 2 bases at V and 0 bases at J, with 11 bases between the two ends. Germline V gives CDR1 MNHEY, CDR2 SMNVEV (reference sequence). This CDR3 has 16 amino acids.

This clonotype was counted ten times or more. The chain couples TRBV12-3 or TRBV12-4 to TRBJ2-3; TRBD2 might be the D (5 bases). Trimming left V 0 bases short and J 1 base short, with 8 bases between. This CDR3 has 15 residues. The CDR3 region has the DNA TGTGCCAGCAGTTTAGCGGGGAGAGGCACAGATACGCAGTATTTT. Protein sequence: CASSLAGRGTDTQYF.

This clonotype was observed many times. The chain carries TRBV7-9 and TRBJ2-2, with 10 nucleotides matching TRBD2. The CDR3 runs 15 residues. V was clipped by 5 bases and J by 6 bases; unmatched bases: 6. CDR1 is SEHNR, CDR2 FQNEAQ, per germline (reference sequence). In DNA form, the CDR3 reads TGTGCCAGCAGCGACTCGCTAGCGGGAGCCGGGGAGCTGTTTTTT. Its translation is CASSDSLAGAGELFF.

The CDR3 sequence: CATSDGREDTQYF. The DNA for the CDR3 is TGTGCCACCAGTGATGGAAGAGAAGATACGCAGTATTTT. The rearrangement joins TRBV24-1 to TRBJ2-3; no clear D. V lost 3 bases and J lost 5, with 8 bases in between. This CDR3 comprises 13 residues. The V gene's germline CDR1 is KGHDR and CDR2 SFDVKD.

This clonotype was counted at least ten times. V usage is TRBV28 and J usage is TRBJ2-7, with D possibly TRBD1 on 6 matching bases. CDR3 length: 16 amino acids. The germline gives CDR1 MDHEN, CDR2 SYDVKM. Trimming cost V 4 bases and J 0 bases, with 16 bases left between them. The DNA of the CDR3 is TGTGCCAGCAGTTGGTCGGATTGGACAGCCTCCTACGAGCAGTACTTC. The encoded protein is CASSWSDWTASYEQYF. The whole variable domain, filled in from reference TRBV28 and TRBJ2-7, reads DVKVTQSSRYLVKRTGEKVFLECVQDMDHENMFWYRQDPGLGLRLIYFSYDVKMKEKGDIPEGYSVSREKKERFSLILESASTNQTSMYLCASSWSDWTASYEQYFGPGTRLTVT.

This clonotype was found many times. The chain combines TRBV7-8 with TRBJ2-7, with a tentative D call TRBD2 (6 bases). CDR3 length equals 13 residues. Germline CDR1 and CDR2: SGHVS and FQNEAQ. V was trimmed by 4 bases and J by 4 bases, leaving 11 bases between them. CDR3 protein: CASSSTGTYEQYF. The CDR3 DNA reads TGTGCCAGCAGCTCAACCGGGACTTACGAGCAGTACTTC.

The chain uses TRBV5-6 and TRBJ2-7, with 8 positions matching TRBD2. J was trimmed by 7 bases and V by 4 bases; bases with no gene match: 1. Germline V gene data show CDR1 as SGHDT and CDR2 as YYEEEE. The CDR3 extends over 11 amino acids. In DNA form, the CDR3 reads TGTGCCAGCAGCCGGGGGGGGGAGCAGTACTTC. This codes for CASSRGGEQYF.

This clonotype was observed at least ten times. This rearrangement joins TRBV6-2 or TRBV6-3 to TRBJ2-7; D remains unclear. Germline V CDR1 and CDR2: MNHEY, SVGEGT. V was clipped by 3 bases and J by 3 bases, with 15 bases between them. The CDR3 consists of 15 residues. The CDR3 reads CASSYPAYRFYEQYF. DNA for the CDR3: TGTGCCAGCAGTTATCCGGCCTATAGATTCTACGAGCAGTACTTC.

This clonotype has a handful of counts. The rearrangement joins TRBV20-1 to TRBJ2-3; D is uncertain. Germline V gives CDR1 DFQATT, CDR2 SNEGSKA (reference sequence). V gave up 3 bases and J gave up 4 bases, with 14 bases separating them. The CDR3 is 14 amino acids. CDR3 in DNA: TGCAGTGCTAGCGGGCTAGGTAAAGCAGATACGCAGTATTTT. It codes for CSASGLGKADTQYF.

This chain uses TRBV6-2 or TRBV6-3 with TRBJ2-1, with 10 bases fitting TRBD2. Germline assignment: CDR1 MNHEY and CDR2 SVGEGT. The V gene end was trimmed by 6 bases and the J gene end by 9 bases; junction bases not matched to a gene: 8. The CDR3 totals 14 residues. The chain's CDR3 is CASSLAGVAGEQFF. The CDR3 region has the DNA TGTGCCAGCAGCCTAGCGGGAGTAGCTGGTGAGCAGTTCTTC.

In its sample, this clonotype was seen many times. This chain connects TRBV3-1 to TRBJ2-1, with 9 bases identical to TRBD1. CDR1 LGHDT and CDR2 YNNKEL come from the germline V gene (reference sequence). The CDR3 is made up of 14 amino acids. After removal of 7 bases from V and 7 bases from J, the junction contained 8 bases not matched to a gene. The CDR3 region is CASTRRQGGNEQFF. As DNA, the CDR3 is TGTGCCAGCACCCGAAGACAGGGGGGGAATGAGCAGTTCTTC.

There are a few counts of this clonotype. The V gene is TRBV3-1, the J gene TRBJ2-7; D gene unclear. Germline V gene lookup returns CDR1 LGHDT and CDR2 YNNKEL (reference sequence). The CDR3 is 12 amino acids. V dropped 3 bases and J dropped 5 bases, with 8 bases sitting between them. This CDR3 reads CASSQTTNEQYF. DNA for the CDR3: TGTGCCAGCAGCCAGACAACGAACGAGCAGTACTTC.